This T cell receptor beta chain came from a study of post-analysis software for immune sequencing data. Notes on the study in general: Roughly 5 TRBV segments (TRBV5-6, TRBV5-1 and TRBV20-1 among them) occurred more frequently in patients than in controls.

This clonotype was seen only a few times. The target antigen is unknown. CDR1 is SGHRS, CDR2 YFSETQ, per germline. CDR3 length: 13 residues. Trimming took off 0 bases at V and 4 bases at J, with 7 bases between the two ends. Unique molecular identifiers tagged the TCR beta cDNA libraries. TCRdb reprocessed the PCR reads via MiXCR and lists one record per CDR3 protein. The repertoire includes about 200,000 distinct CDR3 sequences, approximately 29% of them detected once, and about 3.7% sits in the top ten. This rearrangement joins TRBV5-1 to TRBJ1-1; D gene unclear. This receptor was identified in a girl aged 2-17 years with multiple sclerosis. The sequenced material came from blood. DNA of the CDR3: TGCGCCAGCAGCTTGGGGGATGGCACTGAAGCTTTCTTT. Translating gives CASSLGDGTEAFF. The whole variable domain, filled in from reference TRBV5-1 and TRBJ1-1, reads KAGVTQTPRYLIKTRGQQVTLSCSPISGHRSVSWYQQTPGQGLQFLFEYFSETQRNKGNFPGRFSGRQFSNSRSEMNVSTLELGDSALYLCASSLGDGTEAFFGQGTRLTVV.